The 29 T cell receptor beta chains reported below all come from one sample, sequenced in a study of immune evolution from preneoplasia to lung adenocarcinoma (dated by TCRdb to the early 2020s). Library preparation used the immunoSEQ multiplex PCR assay. TCRdb holds this immuneACCESS table with in-frame rearrangements only. Some clones are missing; in checked studies, unresolved V genes explain under half, and the rest has no known cause. The sample table lists just under 10,000 clones, approximately 80% of them with a count of one. The ten largest make up about 4.9% of the sample. Specimen: FFPE minimally invasive lung adenocarcinoma tissue. This specimen's cell subset or site label, interpreted: micro-invasive lung adenocarcinoma (MIA). The source of these receptors is a person aged 70 to 80 with lung adenocarcinoma. Some clones in this sample may be carry-over from other donors' samples.

The chain carries TRBV28 and TRBJ2-7; D is perhaps TRBD1 (6 bases). The CDR3 covers 14 residues. The germline V gene encodes CDR1 MDHEN and CDR2 SYDVKM. V lost 3 bases and J lost 4, with 13 bases in between. Here the CDR3 reads CASSFSGTGYEQYF. The CDR3 nucleotides read TGTGCCAGCAGTTTCTCCGGCACAGGGTACGAGCAGTACTTC.

The chain employs TRBV29-1 and TRBJ2-6, with 8 nucleotides matching TRBD1. J lost 2 bases, V lost 3 bases, and 9 bases had no gene match. The germline gives CDR1 SQVTM, CDR2 ANQGSEA. The CDR3 length is 17 residues. For the CDR3, the DNA is TGCAGCGTTGAGGTCGGCAGGGGGCCCCCTGGGGCCAACGTCCTGACTTTC. Its protein is CSVEVGRGPPGANVLTF.

The chain links TRBV5-4 to TRBJ2-2; the D is unclear. Germline V CDR1 and CDR2: SGHNT, YYREEE (reference sequence). The V end was cut by 0 bases, the J end by 7 bases, with 4 bases between. This CDR3 has 12 amino acids. The CDR3 region has the DNA TGTGCCAGCAGCTTGGACTACGGGGAGCTGTTTTTT. Residues: CASSLDYGELFF.

This sequence joins TRBV7-2 and TRBJ2-3, with D possibly being TRBD1 or TRBD2 (5 bases each). Germline CDR1 is SGHTA and CDR2 is FQGNSA. V was shortened by 1 base and J by 6 bases, with 11 bases between the two germline ends. CDR3 length: 14 amino acids. In DNA form, the CDR3 reads TGTGCCAGCAGCTTAGGGGGGTTTGAGGATACGCAGTATTTT. Residues: CASSLGGFEDTQYF.

V is TRBV18 and J is TRBJ2-3; 7 nucleotides line up with TRBD1. V lost 4 bases, J lost 4 bases, and 5 bases stayed unmatched. Per the germline V gene, CDR1 is KGHSH and CDR2 is LQKENI. The CDR3 totals 14 residues. The CDR3 here is CASSQTQGADTQYF. CDR3 in DNA: TGTGCCAGCTCACAGACCCAGGGGGCAGATACGCAGTATTTT.

The V gene is TRBV30, the J gene TRBJ2-5, with 11 bases identical to TRBD2. This CDR3 comprises 16 residues. The germline gives CDR1 GTSNPN, CDR2 SVGIG (reference sequence). V lost 0 bases to trimming and J lost 5 bases; unmatched junction nucleotides: 8. CDR3 region: CAWSVHSGRAGETQYF. CDR3 nucleotides: TGTGCCTGGAGTGTACATAGCGGGAGGGCAGGGGAGACCCAGTACTTC.

The chain is built from TRBV6-1 and TRBJ2-5; the match to TRBD2 covers 12 bases. Germline-derived CDR1 and CDR2 are MNHNS and SASEGT. J gave up 2 bases and V 2 bases, and 0 bases lay outside the gene matches. The CDR3 has 15 residues. Written as DNA, the CDR3 is TGTGCCAGCAGTGAACTAGCGGGAGGGCAAGAGACCCAGTACTTC. Translation: CASSELAGGQETQYF.

The chain links TRBV15 to TRBJ2-2; no reliable D call. CDR1 and CDR2 (germline): LNHNV, YYDKDF (reference sequence). The ends were cut back, 3 bases at V and 1 base at J, with 12 bases in the middle. This CDR3 is built from 16 residues. CDR3 region: CATSRRLILNTGELFF. Here the CDR3 DNA reads TGTGCCACCAGCAGGCGATTAATATTGAACACCGGGGAGCTGTTTTTT.

The V gene is TRBV29-1, the J gene TRBJ1-4; D is unclear. This CDR3 comprises 13 residues. Germline V gene data show CDR1 as SQVTM and CDR2 as ANQGSEA. The V gene lost 4 bases and the J gene lost 4 bases, with 10 bases spanning the gap. DNA of the CDR3: TGCAGCGTTGTTGAGGGATTTAATGAAAAACTGTTTTTT. It codes for CSVVEGFNEKLFF.

V gene TRBV10-1 combines with J gene TRBJ2-5, with 10 bases identical to TRBD2. The V segment lost 8 bases and the J segment 9 bases; nucleotides outside the gene matches: 9. Germline CDR1 is WNHNN and CDR2 is SYGVQD (reference sequence). The CDR3 extends over 13 amino acids. The CDR3 protein is CASGPSGGGAQYF. The CDR3, as DNA: TGCGCCAGCGGGCCTAGCGGGGGCGGGGCCCAGTACTTC.

This clone was observed a single time. The CDR3 region has the DNA TGTGCCAGCAGGGGACAGGGGGGGAATGAGCAGTTCTTC. This translates into CASRGQGGNEQFF. The gene calls are TRBV7-8 and TRBJ2-1; 11 positions agree with TRBD1. The CDR3 runs 13 residues. V lost 6 bases, J lost 7 bases, and 2 bases stayed unmatched. Germline lookup yields CDR1 SGHVS and CDR2 FQNEAQ.

This clone came up once. The chain is built from TRBV29-1 and TRBJ1-1, with D possibly being TRBD1 (5 bases). V was cut by 6 bases and J by 1 base, with 6 bases left in between. CDR1 is SQVTM, CDR2 ANQGSEA, per germline. The length of the CDR3 is 11 residues. The chain's CDR3 is CSVQGNTEAFF. CDR3 nucleotides: TGCAGCGTGCAGGGGAACACTGAAGCTTTCTTT.

The chain employs TRBV28 and TRBJ1-1, with D perhaps matching TRBD1 (5 bases). CDR3 size: 14 residues. Germline loops: CDR1 MDHEN, CDR2 SYDVKM. The V end was cut by 6 bases, the J end by 0 bases, with 11 bases between. The CDR3 DNA follows: TGTGCCAGCAGATGGGACGGGATGAACACTGAAGCTTTCTTT. Translated, it gives CASRWDGMNTEAFF. Full variable domain (remainder filled in from reference TRBV28 and TRBJ1-1): DVKVTQSSRYLVKRTGEKVFLECVQDMDHENMFWYRQDPGLGLRLIYFSYDVKMKEKGDIPEGYSVSREKKERFSLILESASTNQTSMYLCASRWDGMNTEAFFGQGTRLTVV.

The chain employs TRBV6-1 and TRBJ2-7; 11 positions agree with TRBD2. J gave up 2 bases and V 4 bases, and 1 base lay outside the gene matches. In germline, CDR1 is MNHNS, CDR2 SASEGT. This CDR3 comprises 14 residues. For the CDR3, the DNA is TGTGCCAGCAGTGGACTAGCGGGAACCTACGAGCAGTACTTC. Protein product: CASSGLAGTYEQYF.

V gene TRBV6-6 combines with J gene TRBJ2-5; TRBD1 agrees at 7 bases. The end of the DNA fits TRBJ2-7 better, so the J call may be wrong. The CDR3 runs to 13 residues. In germline, CDR1 is MNHNY, CDR2 SVGAGI (reference sequence). Written as DNA, the CDR3 is TGTGCCAGCACCAGGGACAGAGAATACGAGCAGTACTTC. Amino acids: CASTRDREYEQYF.

The chain couples TRBV10-2 to TRBJ1-2; D is ambiguous. The CDR3 loop spans 14 amino acids. Trimming removed 1 base from V and 4 bases from J, with 10 bases in between. In germline, CDR1 is WSHSY, CDR2 SAAADI. CDR3 coding DNA: TGCGCCAGCAGTGAGTTGGGGTTTGGCTATGGCTACACCTTC. Residues: CASSELGFGYGYTF.

This chain uses TRBV30 with TRBJ2-3, with unresolved D. The CDR3 length is 13 residues. Trimming cost V 3 bases and J 3 bases, with 10 bases left between them. Germline assignment: CDR1 GTSNPN and CDR2 SVGIG (reference sequence). CDR3 DNA sequence: TGTGCCTGGAGGATAGGGCCGACAGATACGCAGTATTTT. Amino acids: CAWRIGPTDTQYF. Drawing the rest from reference TRBV30 and TRBJ2-3, the complete variable domain is SQTIHQWPATLVQPVGSPLSLECTVEGTSNPNLYWYRQAAGRGLQLLFYSVGIGQISSEVPQNLSASRPQDRQFILSSKKLLLSDSGFYLCAWRIGPTDTQYFGPGTRLTVL.

This sequence joins TRBV6-1 and TRBJ2-7; D gene ambiguous. Germline V gene sequence: CDR1 MNHNS, CDR2 SASEGT. The V end lost 2 bases, the J end lost 2 bases, and 13 bases lay between the germline ends. The CDR3 runs 15 residues. CDR3: CASSEIGDRTYEQYF. The CDR3 DNA reads TGTGCCAGCAGTGAAATTGGCGACCGAACCTACGAGCAGTACTTC.

The V call is TRBV7-8, the J call TRBJ2-1, with TRBD1 matching 7 bases. There are 14 residues in the CDR3. V gave up 3 bases and J gave up 9 bases; unmatched junction bases: 8. Germline values: CDR1 SGHVS, CDR2 FQNEAQ. The DNA for the CDR3 is TGTGCCAGCAGCTTGGGACAGCCCGGTTTTGAGCAGTTCTTC. Encoded protein: CASSLGQPGFEQFF.

The chain combines TRBV2 with TRBJ2-7; D may be TRBD1 (6 bases). The CDR3 is 15 residues long. Germline V gene data show CDR1 as SNHLY and CDR2 as FYNNEI. The germline V and J ends were trimmed by 5 bases and 0 bases, with 14 bases remaining between them. The CDR3 coding sequence is TGTGCCAGCAGTTTGGACAGCCTCAGCTCCTACGAGCAGTACTTC. This translates into CASSLDSLSSYEQYF.

CDR3: CASSLASGTKNIQYF. CDR3 coding DNA: TGTGCCAGCAGCTTAGCGTCGGGCACCAAAAACATTCAGTACTTC. The chain carries TRBV7-9 and TRBJ2-4; no firm D call. The CDR3 has 15 amino acids. Germline V gene lookup returns CDR1 SEHNR and CDR2 FQNEAQ (reference sequence). V was cut by 0 bases and J by 2 bases, with 8 bases left in between.

V gene TRBV7-8 combines with J gene TRBJ2-3; D unclear. Trimming shortened V by 5 bases and J by 1 base, and 16 bases separated the two germline ends. Looked up from germline, CDR1 is SGHVS and CDR2 is FQNEAQ. The CDR3 has 16 amino acids. CDR3 sequence (DNA): TGTGCCAGCAGCCCCGGCAGCGCTTCTGGCACAGATACGCAGTATTTT. Translating gives CASSPGSASGTDTQYF.

CDR3 nucleotide sequence: TGTGCCAGCAGCCCCTTTTTAACCGGGGGCCCTTACTACGAGCAGTACTTC. Its protein product is CASSPFLTGGPYYEQYF. The gene calls are TRBV7-8 and TRBJ2-7; D could derive from TRBD1 or TRBD2 (6 bases each). This CDR3 is built from 17 residues. Germline V gene sequence: CDR1 SGHVS, CDR2 FQNEAQ. The V and J ends lost 5 bases and 3 bases respectively, with 23 bases between them.

The chain links TRBV28 to TRBJ2-3, with D unresolved. The germline V and J ends were trimmed by 3 bases and 0 bases, with 4 bases remaining between them. Germline values: CDR1 MDHEN, CDR2 SYDVKM. The CDR3 contains 13 residues. CDR3 nucleotides: TGTGCCAGCAGTTTGCGTAGCACAGATACGCAGTATTTT. It specifies CASSLRSTDTQYF.

The chain has TRBV28 and TRBJ2-5; no firm D call. This CDR3 has 15 amino acids. V lost 3 bases to trimming and J lost 5 bases, with 16 bases between them. Germline V gene lookup returns CDR1 MDHEN and CDR2 SYDVKM. The CDR3 is CASSLAVLVEETQYF. In DNA, the CDR3 is TGTGCCAGCAGTTTGGCGGTTTTGGTCGAGGAGACCCAGTACTTC.

CDR3 nucleotides: TGTGCCAGCAGCGTCAAGGGGGGCACAGATACGCAGTATTTT. It specifies CASSVKGGTDTQYF. This chain links TRBV9 with TRBJ2-3, with D perhaps TRBD1 (6 bases). The germline CDR1 and CDR2 sequences are SGDLS and YYNGEE. Trimming removed 2 bases from V and 1 base from J, with 8 bases in between. This CDR3 is built from 14 residues.

The chain combines TRBV5-8 with TRBJ2-5; TRBD2 agrees at 10 bases. The CDR3 loop spans 15 amino acids. Germline V lookup: CDR1 SGHTS, CDR2 YDEGEE. The V and J ends lost 4 bases and 5 bases, in that order; junction bases with no gene match: 8. CDR3 loop: CASSLLIAGGETQYF. The CDR3 bases are TGTGCCAGCAGCCTACTCATAGCGGGAGGTGAGACCCAGTACTTC.

This clone has just a few counts. This sequence joins TRBV7-9 and TRBJ2-7, with D uncertain. The CDR3 spans 16 residues. The V gene's germline CDR1 is SEHNR and CDR2 FQNEAQ (reference sequence). The V end was cut by 4 bases, the J end by 3 bases, with 19 bases between. The CDR3 DNA reads as TGTGCCAGCAGCTCCGTTTGGGCAGGCGAAAGCTACGAGCAGTACTTC. As protein: CASSSVWAGESYEQYF.

This rearrangement joins TRBV30 to TRBJ2-3; 8 nucleotides agree with TRBD2. Trimming at V came to 1 base and at J to 4 bases, leaving 7 bases not matched to a gene. CDR3 length: 15 amino acids. Germline V gene lookup returns CDR1 GTSNPN and CDR2 SVGIG (reference sequence). As DNA, the CDR3 is TGTGCCTGGAGTGAAGTAGCGGGGATACCAGATACGCAGTATTTT. Its translation is CAWSEVAGIPDTQYF.